This T cell receptor beta chain was observed in a study of beta chain features in type 1 diabetes. Study-wide results and limits: The similarity of naive, central memory and Treg TCRB repertoires appeared greater among patients than among healthy donors. Patients with Type 1 diabetes showed moderately but significantly shorter TCRB CDR3s in all four CD4+ subsets. Still unanswered here is whether HLA type influences TCRB rearrangement.

About this clone: The target antigen is unknown.

With 6 bases clipped from V and 7 bases from J, the junction kept 11 bases outside the gene matches. The CDR3 totals 15 residues. Germline values: CDR1 SGHDN, CDR2 FVKESK. Sequencing targeted expressed TCRB transcripts, as all isolated RNA had been reverse transcribed. There were 3 million to 4 million reads on average in the naive, central memory and regulatory T cell samples. Using immunoSEQ multiplex PCR, the repertoire was profiled, and TCRdb retains in-frame clones only, with some absent. The sample holds about 150,000 clones; 7.8% are singletons and the top ten take approximately 0.85%. The chain employs TRBV14 and TRBJ2-2; 7 bases are shared with TRBD1. The source of this sequence is a woman in her thirties or forties with type 1 diabetes. Sample: central memory CD4+ T cells from blood. Here the CDR3 DNA reads TGTGCCAGCAGTCTAGGGGGCTTTCGGATCGGGGAGCTGTTTTTT. It translates to CASSLGGFRIGELFF.